This T cell receptor (beta chain) was found in a study of shared clonotypes between healthy human individuals (dated by TCRdb to 2018 to 2020). Regarding the complete study: Three men and two women, aged 18 to 49 years, made up the cohort. Blood TCR repertoires of four to six healthy adults were deeply sequenced to estimate repertoire size and the extent of clonotype sharing between individuals. To increase sequencing depth and limit assay-specific biases, different laboratories used diverse techniques to prepare libraries and sequence TCR repertoires. For each donor, CD4 naive and CD4 memory were each run on three plates, CD8 naive on two plates, and CD8 memory on one plate. Between about 0.9 and 8.9 billion PBMCs per donor were obtained by leukapheresis.

Concerning this clone: There is no known antigen for this receptor. Qualities for individual bases were not recorded, and no much larger clone is one base off.

TCR CDR3 regions were amplified from genomic DNA by multiplex PCR using the deep immunoSEQ assay. Genomic DNA extracted from each cell subset was distributed evenly over all wells of several immunoSEQ 96-well plates, and each plate served as one replicate. For sorted subsets, each replicate PCR was loaded with 200 ng genomic DNA, equivalent to about 33,000 T cell genomes. The purified libraries were quantified using a Qubit 3.0 fluorometer, sized with a Bioanalyzer 2100, and then quantified again using the KAPA Library Quantification kit. Every immunoSEQ 96-well plate was sequenced on a dedicated single-read 150-cycle Illumina NextSeq 550 flow cell. The study's processing was this. Because the immunoSEQ output included only junctional sequences and no quality scores, the filtering could not be the same as the filtering used for full-length reads. To assign V/J genes and CDR3, sequences were annotated against IMGT germline references using PyIR, a Python wrapper for IgBLAST v1.9. Any read was removed if the V/J assignment was weak (E-value above 1e-6), the CDR3 was missing, or the read contained stop codons, out-of-frame junctions, or ambiguous translated residues. V3J clonotypes were defined as sequences sharing the same inferred V gene, J gene, and CDR3 amino acid sequence. Percentage overlap between repertoires was calculated by dividing the number of shared unique clonotypes by the size of the smaller repertoire. Repertoire richness was assessed with RTK rarefaction, the Chao1 estimator, and Recon v2.1 estimates of unobserved clonotypes. Generation probabilities were computed with OLGA for all TCRbeta clonotypes obtained by the gDNA method from a few donors. Imported from immuneACCESS, the table was reduced by TCRdb to in-frame sequences with V and J called. These copies leave out some clones; in studies compared against another copy, an unresolved V gene accounts for under half, and the cause of the remainder is not known. That table supplies the V and J calls and clone size; D and trimming were determined from the DNA. Present in this sample are roughly 2.1 million clones, 85% to 95% of which were seen just once. The ten largest clonotypes hold more than 1.5% of the sample.

The CDR3 measures 16 amino acids from cysteine to phenylalanine. Only the CDR3 DNA is retained, 48 bases long and in frame from the first base. At the junction V is shortened by 6 bases and J by 1 base; bases outside the gene matches: 10. The CDR1 and CDR2 encoded by the germline V gene are SGHAT and FQNNGV. Overall study results and their limits: Sampling was restricted to blood, and TCR repertoires in tissues likely differ from the TCR repertoires found in blood. The small number of donors limited the genetic and exposure-history diversity represented. Estimated clonotype richness was generally larger for naive than for memory subsets. Compared with non-shared clonotypes, the clonotypes found in all four sorted-subset donors had higher generation probabilities. Rarefaction of sorted-subset datasets indicated incomplete sequencing despite the large sequencing depth. Sharing across a few donors was observed for around 4.8% of naive CD4, 3% to 3.5% of naive CD8, 2% to 2.5% of memory CD4, and less than 0.45% of memory CD8 clonotypes. Pairwise subsampling indicated that sequencing depth was expected to affect the degree of clonotype sharing among donors.

For the CD8 naive samples, CD45RO-negative cells were positively selected for CCR7, yielding a CD45RA+CCR7+ population from which TemRA cells were excluded. Donors were healthy HIV-negative adults with no recently reported acute infections or vaccinations. All donors were Caucasian adults living in Nashville, Tennessee, USA. After blood collection by leukapheresis, PBMCs were isolated using Ficoll-Histopaque density gradient centrifugation and then cryopreserved in the vapor phase of liquid nitrogen. Analytical flow cytometry was used to check the purity and quantity of every magnetically sorted T cell population. Genomic DNA was isolated from each sorted fraction and quantified by UV absorbance on a Nanodrop 2000c.

This sequence uses TRBV11-2 and TRBJ2-5, with TRBD1 matching 8 junction bases. Sequencing was done on a sample of naive CD8+ T cells from PBMCs. Reading the label with the study, this specimen's cell subset or site is: CD45RA+CCR7+. This TCR was sampled from a man between 18 and 29 years old in good health. Some clones in this sample may be carry-over from other donors' samples. The sequenced DNA is TGTGCCAGCAGACCCCCCGGACAGGGTTCCCAAGAGACCCAGTACTTC. Its translation reads: CASRPPGQGSQETQYF.